Listed below are T cell receptor beta chains from one sample, sequenced in a study of shared clonotypes between healthy human individuals. The protocol was immunoSEQ multiplex PCR, while the TCRdb copy is restricted to in-frame clones and leaves out a portion. The data hold 2 million to 3 million clones, with over 85% observed a single time. Input material: naive CD4+ T cells from PBMCs. The source is a man younger than 35 in good health. Some clones in this sample may be carry-over from other donors' samples. CDR3s include the opening cysteine and the closing phenylalanine or tryptophan. The D gene is left open where the match is weak. The size entry is marked missing in some rows and otherwise reads once, few, many or a size class.

D gene: -
J gene: TRBJ2-7
V gene: TRBV30
clone size: once
CDR3 DNA: TGTGCCTGGACCCCCGGCGGCAGGGCGTACGAGCAGTACTTC
CDR3 protein: CAWTPGGRAYEQYF

D gene: TRBD1
J gene: TRBJ1-1
V gene: TRBV2
clone size: few
CDR3 DNA: TGTGCCAGCAGAGTGACAGGGGACACTGAAGCTTTCTTT
CDR3 protein: CASRVTGDTEAFF

D gene: -
J gene: TRBJ1-3
V gene: TRBV10-3
clone size: -
CDR3 DNA: TGTGCCATCAGTGATGGTATGGGGCCTGCTGGAAACACCATATATTTT
CDR3 protein: CAISDGMGPAGNTIYF

D gene: -
J gene: TRBJ2-5
V gene: TRBV18
clone size: -
CDR3 DNA: TGTGCCAGCTCACTATTACGAGAGACCCAGTACTTC
CDR3 protein: CASSLLRETQYF

D gene: TRBD2
J gene: TRBJ2-2
V gene: TRBV11-3
clone size: -
CDR3 DNA: TGTGCCAGCAGCCCCGGGACTAGCGGGAGGGGAGACACCGGGGAGCTGTTTTTT
CDR3 protein: CASSPGTSGRGDTGELFF

D gene: -
J gene: TRBJ1-3
V gene: TRBV7-6
clone size: -
CDR3 DNA: TGTGCCAGCAGCAAAGACGGACGGTACTCTGGAAACACCATATATTTT
CDR3 protein: CASSKDGRYSGNTIYF

D gene: TRBD2
J gene: TRBJ2-2
V gene: TRBV12-5
clone size: -
CDR3 DNA: TGTGCTAGTGGTTTGGGACTAGCGAGCACCGGGGAGCTGTTTTTT
CDR3 protein: CASGLGLASTGELFF

D gene: -
J gene: TRBJ2-3
V gene: TRBV28
clone size: -
CDR3 DNA: TGTGCCCACACACGGTGGGGGGACACAGATACGCAGTATTTT
CDR3 protein: CAHTRWGDTDTQYF

D gene: -
J gene: TRBJ2-1
V gene: TRBV5-1
clone size: -
CDR3 DNA: TGCGCCAGCAGCTTAATACCGATAAGCTCCTACAATGAGCAGTTCTTC
CDR3 protein: CASSLIPISSYNEQFF

D gene: TRBD1
J gene: TRBJ2-3
V gene: TRBV10-3
clone size: -
CDR3 DNA: TGTGCCATCAAACGGGACAGGGGGCTCTCAGATACGCAGTATTTT
CDR3 protein: CAIKRDRGLSDTQYF

D gene: TRBD2
J gene: TRBJ2-4
V gene: TRBV27
clone size: -
CDR3 DNA: TGTGCCAGCAGTCCCGGGACTAGCCGAGTCGGAAACATTCAGTACTTC
CDR3 protein: CASSPGTSRVGNIQYF

D gene: TRBD2
J gene: TRBJ2-3
V gene: TRBV28
clone size: -
CDR3 DNA: TGTGCCAGCAGTTTCGGGAGGGCCTTCATTCAACGATATCCTAGCACAGATACGCAGTATTTT
CDR3 protein: CASSFGRAFIQRYPSTDTQYF

D gene: -
J gene: TRBJ2-2
V gene: TRBV28
clone size: -
CDR3 DNA: TGTGCCAGCAGTCCCCCGGGACCCCTCGCTGGGGAGCTGTTTTTT
CDR3 protein: CASSPPGPLAGELFF

D gene: -
J gene: TRBJ1-3
V gene: TRBV7-8
clone size: -
CDR3 DNA: TGTGCCAGCAGCTTAGCGCGGAGGGCCTGGGGCTCTGGAAACACCATATATTTT
CDR3 protein: CASSLARRAWGSGNTIYF

D gene: TRBD1
J gene: TRBJ2-3
V gene: TRBV28
clone size: -
CDR3 DNA: TGTGCCAGCAGTTTGTTCAGGGGGCAAGACACAGATACGCAGTATTTT
CDR3 protein: CASSLFRGQDTDTQYF

D gene: TRBD1
J gene: TRBJ2-7
V gene: TRBV4-1
clone size: -
CDR3 DNA: TGCGCCAGCAGCCAAGTTGGGACAGGGGCCCCCTACGAGCAGTACTTC
CDR3 protein: CASSQVGTGAPYEQYF

D gene: -
J gene: TRBJ2-7
V gene: TRBV4-1
clone size: -
CDR3 DNA: TGCGCCAGCAGCCAAGATACGGGGGCCACTGGGAGCGAGCAGTACTTC
CDR3 protein: CASSQDTGATGSEQYF

D gene: -
J gene: TRBJ1-2
V gene: TRBV11-2
clone size: -
CDR3 DNA: TGTGCCAGCAGCTTAAACCCGGGACCGGGTAACTATGGCTACACCTTC
CDR3 protein: CASSLNPGPGNYGYTF

D gene: TRBD2
J gene: TRBJ2-5
V gene: TRBV5-5
clone size: -
CDR3 DNA: TGTGCCAGCAGCCACGGCGGGGGAATGGAGACCCAGTACTTC
CDR3 protein: CASSHGGGMETQYF

D gene: -
J gene: TRBJ2-5
V gene: TRBV29-1
clone size: -
CDR3 DNA: TGCAGCGCGGGGCGGCTAGGCGAGACCCAGTACTTC
CDR3 protein: CSAGRLGETQYF

D gene: TRBD2
J gene: TRBJ2-1
V gene: TRBV28
clone size: -
CDR3 DNA: TGTGCCAGCAGTTCCCCGAGTAGCGGGGGAGTCGGTGAGCAGTTCTTC
CDR3 protein: CASSSPSSGGVGEQFF

D gene: -
J gene: TRBJ2-1
V gene: TRBV5-4
clone size: -
CDR3 DNA: TGTGCCAGCAGCTTGGTCTCTAGCCGGCACAATGAGCAGTTCTTC
CDR3 protein: CASSLVSSRHNEQFF

D gene: -
J gene: TRBJ1-1
V gene: TRBV18
clone size: -
CDR3 DNA: TGTGCCAGCTCACCAGAGTTCGGGGGAGGGAACACTGAAGCTTTCTTT
CDR3 protein: CASSPEFGGGNTEAFF

D gene: TRBD2
J gene: TRBJ2-7
V gene: TRBV9
clone size: -
CDR3 DNA: TGTGCCAGCAGCGTAAGGGCGGGAGTAGGTGTCGAGCAGTACTTC
CDR3 protein: CASSVRAGVGVEQYF

D gene: -
J gene: TRBJ2-7
V gene: TRBV4-1
clone size: -
CDR3 DNA: TGCGCCAGCAGCCAATTCCCAACAGTCCCCTACGAGCAGTACTTC
CDR3 protein: CASSQFPTVPYEQYF

D gene: -
J gene: TRBJ2-6
V gene: TRBV5-1
clone size: once
CDR3 DNA: TGCGCCAGCAGCAGATCCGCCGGGGCCAACGTCCTGACTTTC
CDR3 protein: CASSRSAGANVLTF

D gene: TRBD1
J gene: TRBJ1-5
V gene: TRBV30
clone size: -
CDR3 DNA: TGTGCCTGGACCGCCGGGACAGGACGCAATCAGCCCCAGCATTTT
CDR3 protein: CAWTAGTGRNQPQHF

D gene: TRBD1
J gene: TRBJ2-3
V gene: TRBV28
clone size: -
CDR3 DNA: TGTGCCAGCAGTTTCCTAGGACAGGGGGGAGCAGATACGCAGTATTTT
CDR3 protein: CASSFLGQGGADTQYF

D gene: TRBD2
J gene: TRBJ2-2
V gene: TRBV5-8
clone size: -
CDR3 DNA: TGTGCCAGCAGCTCCTCGGGACTAGCGGGAGTAGGAACCGGGGAGCTGTTTTTT
CDR3 protein: CASSSSGLAGVGTGELFF

D gene: -
J gene: TRBJ2-4
V gene: TRBV2
clone size: -
CDR3 DNA: TGTGCCAGCAGTGATACCCTCATACTAGCCAAAAACATTCAGTACTTC
CDR3 protein: CASSDTLILAKNIQYF

D gene: TRBD1
J gene: TRBJ1-1
V gene: TRBV6-6
clone size: -
CDR3 DNA: TGTGCCAGCAGCTCACAGGGGGCGCTCACTGAAGCTTTCTTT
CDR3 protein: CASSSQGALTEAFF

D gene: -
J gene: TRBJ2-1
V gene: TRBV2
clone size: -
CDR3 DNA: TGTGCCAGCAGGGAACAGGGAGCAGCTAATGAGCAGTTCTTC
CDR3 protein: CASREQGAANEQFF

D gene: TRBD1
J gene: TRBJ1-1
V gene: TRBV19
clone size: -
CDR3 DNA: TGTGCCAGTAGGGGACAGAGAGGGGGAAACACTGAAGCTTTCTTT
CDR3 protein: CASRGQRGGNTEAFF

D gene: TRBD2
J gene: TRBJ2-5
V gene: TRBV7-6
clone size: -
CDR3 DNA: TGTGCCAGCAGCTGGAAGACTAGCGGGAGTGAGACCCAGTACTTC
CDR3 protein: CASSWKTSGSETQYF

D gene: TRBD1
J gene: TRBJ2-7
V gene: TRBV7-2
clone size: -
CDR3 DNA: TGTGCCAGCAGCCCGGGACAGGGGGCTACCTACGAGCAGTACTTC
CDR3 protein: CASSPGQGATYEQYF

D gene: -
J gene: TRBJ2-3
V gene: TRBV7-9
clone size: -
CDR3 DNA: TGTGCCAGCAGCCGCGGTAGCACAGATACGCAGTATTTT
CDR3 protein: CASSRGSTDTQYF

D gene: TRBD1
J gene: TRBJ2-5
V gene: TRBV6-5
clone size: -
CDR3 DNA: TGTGCCAGCAGGGGGACAGGGGTGGAGACCCAGTACTTC
CDR3 protein: CASRGTGVETQYF